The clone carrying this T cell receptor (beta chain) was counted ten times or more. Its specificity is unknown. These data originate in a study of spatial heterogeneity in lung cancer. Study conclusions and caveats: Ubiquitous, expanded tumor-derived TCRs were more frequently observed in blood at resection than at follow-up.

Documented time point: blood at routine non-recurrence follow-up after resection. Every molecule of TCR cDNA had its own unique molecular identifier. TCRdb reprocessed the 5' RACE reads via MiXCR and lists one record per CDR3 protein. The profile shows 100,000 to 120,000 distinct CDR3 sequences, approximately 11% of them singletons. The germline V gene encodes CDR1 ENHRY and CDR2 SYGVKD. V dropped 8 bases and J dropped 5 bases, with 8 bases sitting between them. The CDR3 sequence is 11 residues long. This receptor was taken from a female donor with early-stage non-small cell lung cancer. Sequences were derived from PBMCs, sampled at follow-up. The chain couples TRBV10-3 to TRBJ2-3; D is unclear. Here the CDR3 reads CAIGRGDTQYF. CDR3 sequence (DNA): TGTGCCATCGGCCGTGGAGATACGCAGTATTTT.